This T cell receptor beta chain is from a study of T cell responses to AZD1222 COVID-19 vaccine. Findings and limits, study-wide: White British people made up most donors, females outnumbered males, and clonal diversity was possibly underestimated.

V lost 0 bases and J lost 2, with 14 bases in between. The CDR3 is 16 residues long. Germline V gene sequence: CDR1 SGHTA, CDR2 FQGNSA. Clones were sequenced by immunoSEQ multiplex PCR, and TCRdb holds only the in-frame ones, with some missing. The sample lists 120,000 or so clones; under 95% were seen once. It was second doses at about 4 or about 12 weeks that were pooled. This clone was counted a single time. Its antigen is as yet unknown. The receptor was isolated from an adult who received the AZD1222 COVID-19 vaccine. The sample in question was peripheral blood, obtained 28 days after the second AZD1222 dose. The chain carries TRBV7-2 and TRBJ2-7; D unresolved. The CDR3 sequence: CASSLAEDPGAYEQYF. The DNA for the CDR3 is TGTGCCAGCAGCTTAGCAGAGGACCCTGGGGCCTACGAGCAGTACTTC.